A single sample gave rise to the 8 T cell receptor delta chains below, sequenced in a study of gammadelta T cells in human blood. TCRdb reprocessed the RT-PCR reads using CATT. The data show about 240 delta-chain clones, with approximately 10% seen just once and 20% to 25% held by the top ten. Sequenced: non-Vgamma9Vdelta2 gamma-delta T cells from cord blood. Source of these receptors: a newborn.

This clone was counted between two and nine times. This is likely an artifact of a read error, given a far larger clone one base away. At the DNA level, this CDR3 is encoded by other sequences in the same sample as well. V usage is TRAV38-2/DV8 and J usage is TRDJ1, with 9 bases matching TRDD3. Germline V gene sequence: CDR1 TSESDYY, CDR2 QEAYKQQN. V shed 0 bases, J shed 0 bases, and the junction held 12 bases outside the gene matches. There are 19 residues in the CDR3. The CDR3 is CAYRSARSNWGKYTDKLIF. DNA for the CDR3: TGTGCTTATAGGAGCGCGCGGTCTAACTGGGGGAAGTACACCGATAAACTCATCTTT.

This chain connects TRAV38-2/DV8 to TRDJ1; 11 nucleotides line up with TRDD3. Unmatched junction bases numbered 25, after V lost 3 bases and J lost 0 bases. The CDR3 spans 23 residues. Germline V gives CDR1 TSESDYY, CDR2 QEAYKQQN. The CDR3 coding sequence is TGTGCTTATAGGACCTCGCCTTCCTTCGGCAGACGCTGGGGGATACCGGACACCGATAAACTCATCTTT. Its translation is CAYRTSPSFGRRWGIPDTDKLIF.

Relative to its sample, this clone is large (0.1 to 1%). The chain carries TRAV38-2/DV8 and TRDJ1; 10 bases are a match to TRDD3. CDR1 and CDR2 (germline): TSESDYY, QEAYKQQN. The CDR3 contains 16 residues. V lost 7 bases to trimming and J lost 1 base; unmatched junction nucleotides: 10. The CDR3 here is CAYGPGGYDPTDKLIF. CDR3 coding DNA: TGTGCTTATGGGCCAGGGGGATACGACCCCACCGATAAACTCATCTTT.

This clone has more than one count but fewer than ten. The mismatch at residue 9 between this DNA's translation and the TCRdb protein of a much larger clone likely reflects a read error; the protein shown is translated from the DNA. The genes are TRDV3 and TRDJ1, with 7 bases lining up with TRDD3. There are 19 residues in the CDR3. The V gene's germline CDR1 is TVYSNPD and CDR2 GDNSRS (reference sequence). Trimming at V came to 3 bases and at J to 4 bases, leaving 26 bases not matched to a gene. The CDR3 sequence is CALSHPFLSPGYEGDKLIF. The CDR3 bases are TGTGCCTTAAGTCACCCTTTCCTGTCACCCGGATACGAGGGCGATAAACTCATCTTT. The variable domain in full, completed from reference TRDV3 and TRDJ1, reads CDKVTQSSPDQTVASGSEVVLLCTYDTVYSNPDLFWYRIRPDYSFQFVFYGDNSRSEGADFTQGRFSVKHILTQKAFHLVISPVRTEDSATYYCALSHPFLSPGYEGDKLIFGKGTRVTVEP.

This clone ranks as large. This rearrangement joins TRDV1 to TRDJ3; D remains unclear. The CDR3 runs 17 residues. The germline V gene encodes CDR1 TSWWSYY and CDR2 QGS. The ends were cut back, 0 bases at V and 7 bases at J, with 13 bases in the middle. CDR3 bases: TGTGCTCTTGGGGAACTCCGGGGTCCTCGAGACACCCGACAGATGTTTTTC. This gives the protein CALGELRGPRDTRQMFF.

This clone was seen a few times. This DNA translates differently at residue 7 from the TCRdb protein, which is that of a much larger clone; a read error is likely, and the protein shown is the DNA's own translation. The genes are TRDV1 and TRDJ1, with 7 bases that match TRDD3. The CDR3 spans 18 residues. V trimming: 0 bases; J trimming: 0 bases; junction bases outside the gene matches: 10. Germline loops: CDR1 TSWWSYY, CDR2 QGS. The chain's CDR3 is CALGELLGDFLYTDKLIF. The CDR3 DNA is TGTGCTCTTGGGGAACTGTTGGGGGACTTTCTTTACACCGATAAACTCATCTTT.

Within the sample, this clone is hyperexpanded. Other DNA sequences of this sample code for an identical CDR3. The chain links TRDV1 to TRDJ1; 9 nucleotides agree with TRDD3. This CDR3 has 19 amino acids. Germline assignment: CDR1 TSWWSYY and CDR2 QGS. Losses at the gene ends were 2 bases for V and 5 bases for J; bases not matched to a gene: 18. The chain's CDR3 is CALGESLPCYWGKGDKLIF. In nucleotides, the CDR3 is TGTGCTCTTGGGGAATCCTTACCTTGTTACTGGGGGAAAGGAGATAAACTCATCTTT.

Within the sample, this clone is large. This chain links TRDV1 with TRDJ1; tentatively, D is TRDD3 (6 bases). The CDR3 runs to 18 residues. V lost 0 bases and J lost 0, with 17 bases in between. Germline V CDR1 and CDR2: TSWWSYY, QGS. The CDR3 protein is CALGELSGDFLYTDKLIF. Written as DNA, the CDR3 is TGTGCTCTTGGGGAACTGTCGGGGGACTTTCTTTACACCGATAAACTCATCTTT.